This T cell receptor (beta chain) is from a study of CD8 T cells in Susac syndrome. Controls matched for age and sex were healthy donors. Reverse transcription of roughly 0.45 to 1 ug RNA used random hexamers. TCRdb re-called the immunoSEQ multiplex PCR reads with MiXCR, one entry per CDR3 protein. Of 110,000 or so distinct CDR3 sequences in the sample, about nine tenths were seen once. There are 16 residues in the CDR3. The V gene's germline CDR1 is DFQATT and CDR2 SNEGSKA (reference sequence). The ends lost 6 bases at V and 2 bases at J; junction bases unmatched: 14. The sample taken for sequencing was CD4+ T cells from PBMCs. The sequence was obtained from a human donor in good health. The V and J genes are TRBV20-1 and TRBJ2-3; 7 bases line up with TRBD2. The CDR3 sequence: CSASGVPQDYTDTQYF. The CDR3 nucleotides are TGCAGTGCAAGCGGGGTTCCGCAGGACTACACAGATACGCAGTATTTT.